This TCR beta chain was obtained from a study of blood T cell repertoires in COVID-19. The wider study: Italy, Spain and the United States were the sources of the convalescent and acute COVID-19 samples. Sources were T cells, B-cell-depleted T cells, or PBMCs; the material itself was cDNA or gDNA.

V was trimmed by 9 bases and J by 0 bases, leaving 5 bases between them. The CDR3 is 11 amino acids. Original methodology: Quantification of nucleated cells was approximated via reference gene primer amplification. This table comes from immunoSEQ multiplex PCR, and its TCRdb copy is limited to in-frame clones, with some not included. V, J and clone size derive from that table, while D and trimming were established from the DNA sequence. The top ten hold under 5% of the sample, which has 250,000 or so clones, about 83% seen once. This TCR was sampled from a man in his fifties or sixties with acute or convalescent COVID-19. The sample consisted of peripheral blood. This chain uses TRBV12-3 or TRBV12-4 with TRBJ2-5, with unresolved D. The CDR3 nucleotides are TGTGCCAGTTCGTACCAAGAGACCCAGTACTTC. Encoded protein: CASSYQETQYF.